This TCR beta chain originates from a study of CD8 T cells in ankylosing spondylitis. The study, taken as a whole, reports: In the blood and synovial fluid of reactive arthritis, some motif variants had been previously reported. Researchers reportedly found disease-linked clones significantly enriched in matched ankylosing spondylitis synovial fluid.

V lost 3 bases to trimming and J lost 4 bases, with 9 bases between them. The germline gives CDR1 ENHRY, CDR2 SYGVKD. CDR3 length: 13 residues. This clonotype was seen ten or more times. What it recognizes is unknown. A single record per CDR3 protein comes from TCRdb applying MiXCR to the 5' RACE reads. The table records nearly 350,000 distinct CDR3 sequences, approximately 14% of them present only once. The sequenced sample was blood, either unsorted or a sorted T cell fraction (not recorded which). The origin of this receptor is a male donor with ankylosing spondylitis or in good health (not recorded which). The J gene is TRBJ1-2, the V gene TRBV10-3; D is ambiguous. This CDR3 is CAISEEGVYGYTF. DNA of the CDR3: TGTGCCATCAGTGAAGAGGGAGTCTATGGCTACACCTTC.